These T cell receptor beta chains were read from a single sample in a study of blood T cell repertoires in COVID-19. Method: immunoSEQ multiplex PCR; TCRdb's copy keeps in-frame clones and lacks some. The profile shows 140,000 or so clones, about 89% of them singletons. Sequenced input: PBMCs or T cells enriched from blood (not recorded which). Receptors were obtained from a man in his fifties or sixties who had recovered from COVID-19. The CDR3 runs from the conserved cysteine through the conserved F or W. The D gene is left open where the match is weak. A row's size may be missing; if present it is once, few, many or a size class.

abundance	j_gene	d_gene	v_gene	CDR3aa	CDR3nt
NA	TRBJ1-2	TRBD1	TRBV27	CATRAPGTGSFGYTF	TGTGCCACCAGGGCGCCGGGGACAGGGAGTTTCGGCTACACCTTC
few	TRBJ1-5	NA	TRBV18	CASSSDSNQPQHF	TGTGCCAGCTCATCAGATAGCAATCAGCCCCAGCATTTT
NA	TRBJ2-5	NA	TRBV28	CASSDPGETQYF	TGTGCCAGCAGCGATCCAGGGGAGACCCAGTACTTC
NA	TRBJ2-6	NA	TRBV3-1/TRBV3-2	CASSRGMDSGANVLTF	TGTGCCAGCAGCAGAGGGATGGACTCTGGGGCCAACGTCCTGACTTTC
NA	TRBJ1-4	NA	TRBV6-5	CASSYSAGLLNEKLFF	TGTGCCAGCAGTTACTCGGCGGGTCTGTTAAATGAAAAACTGTTTTTT
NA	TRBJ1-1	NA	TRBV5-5	CASSLTGNAEAFF	TGTGCCAGCAGCTTAACAGGGAATGCTGAAGCTTTCTTT
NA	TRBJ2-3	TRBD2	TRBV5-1	CASSPWSSSGSGDTQYF	TGCGCCAGCAGCCCATGGAGTTCTAGCGGGAGTGGCGATACGCAGTATTTT
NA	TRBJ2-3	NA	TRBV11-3	CASSLASSTDTQYF	TGTGCCAGCAGCTTAGCTAGCAGCACAGATACGCAGTATTTT
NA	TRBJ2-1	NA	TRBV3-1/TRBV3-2	CASSQVFEQFF	TGTGCCAGCAGCCAAGTCTTTGAGCAGTTCTTC
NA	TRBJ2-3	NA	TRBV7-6	CASSLVGGTSTDTQYF	TGTGCCAGCAGCTTAGTTGGAGGGACTAGCACAGATACGCAGTATTTT
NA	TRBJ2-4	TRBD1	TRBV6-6	CASRDRTGAKNIQYF	TGTGCCAGCAGGGATCGGACAGGGGCCAAAAACATTCAGTACTTC
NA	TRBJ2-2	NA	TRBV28	CASSLRTTGTGELFF	TGTGCCAGCAGTTTGCGCACAACGGGAACCGGGGAGCTGTTTTTT
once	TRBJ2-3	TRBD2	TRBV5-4	CASSWEKAGGPARTQYF	TGTGCCAGCAGCTGGGAAAAAGCGGGAGGGCCAGCGCGTACGCAGTATTTT
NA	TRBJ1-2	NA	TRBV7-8	CASSLEGGASYGYTF	TGTGCCAGCAGCTTAGAAGGAGGAGCTTCCTATGGCTACACCTTC
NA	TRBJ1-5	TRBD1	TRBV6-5	CASSSRGVNQPQHF	TGTGCCAGCAGTTCCAGGGGGGTCAATCAGCCCCAGCATTTT
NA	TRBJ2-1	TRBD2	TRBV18	CASSPLAGVTYEQFF	TGTGCCAGCTCACCTCTAGCGGGAGTTACCTATGAGCAGTTCTTC
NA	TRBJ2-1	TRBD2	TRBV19	CASSTWTSGRALNEQFF	TGTGCCAGTAGTACCTGGACTAGCGGTAGAGCCCTGAATGAGCAGTTCTTC
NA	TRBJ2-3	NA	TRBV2	CASSDRQTTDTQYF	TGTGCCAGCAGTGACCGACAGACCACAGATACGCAGTATTTT
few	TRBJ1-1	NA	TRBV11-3	CASSGPGDTEAFF	TGTGCCAGCAGCGGGCCGGGGGACACTGAAGCTTTCTTT
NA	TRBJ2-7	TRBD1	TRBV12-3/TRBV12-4	CASSFDRGRGQYF	TGTGCCAGCAGTTTTGACAGGGGGCGAGGGCAGTACTTC
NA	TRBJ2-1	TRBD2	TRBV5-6	CASSQTTSGPYNEQFF	TGTGCCAGCAGCCAGACGACTAGCGGGCCCTACAATGAGCAGTTCTTC
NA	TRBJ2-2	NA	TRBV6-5	CASINSLGTGELFF	TGTGCCAGCATCAACAGCCTTGGCACCGGGGAGCTGTTTTTT
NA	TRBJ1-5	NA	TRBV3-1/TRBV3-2	CASSPPGGNQPQHF	TGTGCCAGCAGCCCCCCGGGGGGCAATCAGCCCCAGCATTTT
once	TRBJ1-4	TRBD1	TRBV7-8	CASSLGIRGNNEKLFF	TGTGCCAGCAGCTTAGGGATCAGGGGGAATAATGAAAAACTGTTTTTT
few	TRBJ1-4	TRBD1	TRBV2	CARGTGGQEKLFF	TGTGCCAGAGGGACAGGGGGACAAGAAAAACTGTTTTTT
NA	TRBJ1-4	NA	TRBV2	CASSEGPRIATNEKLFF	TGTGCCAGCAGTGAAGGCCCCAGGATAGCAACTAATGAAAAACTGTTTTTT
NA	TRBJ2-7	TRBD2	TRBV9	CASSVRTIPAGASYEQYF	TGTGCCAGCAGCGTAAGGACGATCCCAGCGGGGGCCTCCTACGAGCAGTACTTC
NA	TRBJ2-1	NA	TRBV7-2	CASSLGLASYNEQFF	TGTGCCAGCAGCTTAGGGCTAGCCTCCTACAATGAGCAGTTCTTC
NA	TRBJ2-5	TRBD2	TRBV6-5	CASSLAGPEETQYF	TGTGCCAGCAGCCTAGCGGGACCCGAAGAGACCCAGTACTTC
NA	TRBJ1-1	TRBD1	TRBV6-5	CASSRDRGGNTEAFF	TGTGCCAGCAGTCGGGACAGGGGAGGAAACACTGAAGCTTTCTTT
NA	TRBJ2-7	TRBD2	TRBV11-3	CANYDGVAGGPGHEQYF	TGTGCCAATTACGACGGGGTAGCGGGGGGTCCTGGACACGAGCAGTACTTC
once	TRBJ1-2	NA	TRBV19	CASSIPGNRGYTF	TGTGCCAGTAGTATTCCGGGGAATCGGGGCTACACCTTC
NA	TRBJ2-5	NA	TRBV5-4	CASSVSQETQYF	TGTGCCAGCAGCGTTTCTCAAGAGACCCAGTACTTC
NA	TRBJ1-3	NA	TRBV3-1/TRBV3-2	CASSPMFGEGTSGNTIYF	TGTGCCAGCAGCCCTATGTTCGGGGAGGGGACCTCTGGAAACACCATATATTTT
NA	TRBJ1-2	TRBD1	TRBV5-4	CASSGSGGSYGYTF	TGTGCCAGCAGCGGCTCAGGGGGCAGCTATGGCTACACCTTC
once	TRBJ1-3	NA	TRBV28	CASTGGSPSGNTIYF	TGTGCCAGCACCGGGGGGAGCCCCTCTGGAAACACCATATATTTT
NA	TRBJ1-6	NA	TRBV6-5	CASRTRGKTGSPLHF	TGTGCCAGCAGAACCCGGGGGAAAACCGGTTCACCCCTCCACTTT
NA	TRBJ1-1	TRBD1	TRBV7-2	CASSPRTGHPEAFF	TGTGCCAGCAGCCCAAGGACAGGCCACCCTGAAGCTTTCTTT
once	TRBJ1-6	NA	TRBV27	CASRRTGNSPLHF	TGTGCCAGCAGACGGACGGGAAATTCACCCCTCCACTTT
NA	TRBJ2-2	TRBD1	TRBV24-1	CATSDPVSSGTGYSGELFF	TGTGCCACCAGTGATCCCGTATCCTCCGGGACAGGGTACTCCGGGGAGCTGTTTTTT
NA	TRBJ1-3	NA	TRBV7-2	CASSQGLVVGNTIYF	TGTGCCAGCAGCCAGGGACTCGTAGTGGGAAACACCATATATTTT
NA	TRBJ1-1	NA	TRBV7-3	CASSLSSGTEAFF	TGTGCCAGCAGCTTAAGTTCGGGGACTGAAGCTTTCTTT
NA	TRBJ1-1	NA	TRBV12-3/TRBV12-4	CASSLGGHTEAFF	TGTGCCAGCAGTTTAGGGGGGCACACTGAAGCTTTCTTT
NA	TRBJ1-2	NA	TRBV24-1	CATSDYQGYTF	TGTGCCACCAGTGATTACCAGGGCTACACCTTC
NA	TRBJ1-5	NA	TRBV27	CASSFDRNQPQHF	TGTGCCAGCAGTTTCGACAGGAATCAGCCCCAGCATTTT
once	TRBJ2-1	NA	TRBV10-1	CASSESGGEQFF	TGCGCCAGCAGTGAGTCGGGAGGTGAGCAGTTCTTC
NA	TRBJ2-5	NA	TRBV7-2	CASSSHYLGTQYF	TGTGCCAGCAGCTCGCACTATCTTGGGACCCAGTACTTC
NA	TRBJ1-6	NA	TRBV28	CASSLRAGNNSPLHF	TGTGCCAGCAGTTTGCGGGCAGGAAATAATTCACCCCTCCACTTT
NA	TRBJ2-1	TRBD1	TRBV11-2	CASSPTGTGYEQFF	TGTGCCAGCAGCCCAACCGGGACAGGGTATGAGCAGTTCTTC
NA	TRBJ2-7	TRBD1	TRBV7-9	CASSSATGHYEQYF	TGTGCCAGCAGCTCCGCGACAGGGCACTACGAGCAGTACTTC
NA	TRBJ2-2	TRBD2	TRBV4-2	CASSQDFASGAAGELFF	TGTGCCAGCAGCCAAGATTTTGCTAGCGGGGCCGCGGGGGAGCTGTTTTTT
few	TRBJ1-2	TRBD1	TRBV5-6	CASSSGTGDGYTF	TGTGCCAGCAGCTCCGGGACAGGGGATGGCTACACCTTC
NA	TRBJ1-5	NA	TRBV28	CASSLNTVLNQPQHF	TGTGCCAGCAGTTTGAACACAGTCCTTAATCAGCCCCAGCATTTT
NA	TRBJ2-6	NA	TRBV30	CACSYSGANVLTF	TGTGCCTGTTCCTACTCTGGGGCCAACGTCCTGACTTTC
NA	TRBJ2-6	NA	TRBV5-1	CASNPAGANVLTF	TGCGCCAGCAATCCCGCTGGGGCCAACGTCCTGACTTTC
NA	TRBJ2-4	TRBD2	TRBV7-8	CASSPRSGGVNIQYF	TGTGCCAGCAGCCCCCGTAGCGGGGGGGTAAACATTCAGTACTTC
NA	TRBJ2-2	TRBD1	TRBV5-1	CASSPGTANTGELFF	TGCGCCAGCAGCCCCGGGACAGCGAACACCGGGGAGCTGTTTTTT
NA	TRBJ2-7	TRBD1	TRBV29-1	CSVETRQGAAEQYF	TGCAGCGTTGAAACTCGACAGGGCGCGGCCGAGCAGTACTTC